This entry is about one T cell receptor (beta chain). In the source study's methods: Reference gene primer amplification in the assay estimated nucleated cell counts. Generated by immunoSEQ multiplex PCR, the TCRdb table keeps only in-frame clones and is missing some. V and J calls plus clone size are reproduced from that table; the DNA served to infer D and trimming. The data contain some 150,000 clones, roughly 80% of them singletons. The CDR3 sequence is 17 residues long. The record originates from a study of blood T cell repertoires in COVID-19. The V and J genes are TRBV21-1 and TRBJ2-5; the D call of TRBD2 is as the table states it, not checked on the DNA. TRBV21-1 is a recognized pseudogene. This TCR was sampled from a man aged 55 to 69 with acute or convalescent COVID-19. Material: peripheral blood. This chain's CDR3 is CASSKGGLAGLQETQYF. CDR3 bases: TGTGCCAGCAGCAAAGGCGGTCTAGCGGGGTTACAAGAGACCCAGTACTTC.